What follows are 26 T cell receptor beta chains derived from one specimen sequenced in a study of T cells in Graves' hyperthyroidism and ophthalmopathy. RNA transcripts served as the template for amplifying TCR beta CDR3 regions. In the first-round RT-PCR of the TCR CDR3, the HTBI primer set was used. TCRdb re-called the multiplex PCR reads through MiXCR, storing one row per CDR3 protein. The data show some 560,000 distinct CDR3 sequences, 12% to 15% seen once. Sequenced input: blood. These receptors originate from a woman in her 40s with Graves' hyperthyroidism.

This clonotype was detected ten times or more. V is TRBV20-1 and J is TRBJ1-3, with TRBD1 identical over 7 bases. There are 14 residues in the CDR3. In germline, CDR1 is DFQATT, CDR2 SNEGSKA (reference sequence). The V gene end was trimmed by 6 bases and the J gene end by 0 bases; junction bases not matched to a gene: 5. The CDR3 nucleotides read TGCAGTGCGGGGACAGAAATCTCTGGAAACACCATATATTTT. This sequence encodes CSAGTEISGNTIYF.

This clonotype has a count of ten or more. The rearrangement uses TRBV28 and TRBJ2-7; no definite D call. Trimming cost V 6 bases and J 2 bases, with 14 bases left between them. The germline V gene has CDR1 MDHEN and CDR2 SYDVKM. The CDR3 consists of 14 residues. CDR3 loop: CASRTPWTPYEQYF. DNA for the CDR3: TGTGCCAGCAGGACCCCCTGGACCCCCTACGAGCAGTACTTC.

There are many counts of this clonotype. The V call is TRBV12-3 or TRBV12-4, the J call TRBJ2-2, with 11 bases lining up with TRBD2. The CDR3 is 16 amino acids. With V trimmed by 6 bases and J by 5 bases, 8 bases remained unmatched. The CDR3 sequence is CASSLLAGVATGELFF. The DNA of the CDR3 is TGTGCCAGCAGCCTACTAGCGGGAGTCGCAACCGGGGAGCTGTTTTTT.

The chain links TRBV4-2 to TRBJ2-2; D remains ambiguous. Germline CDR1 LGHNA, CDR2 YNFKEQ. The CDR3 totals 16 residues. V was cut by 0 bases and J by 0 bases, with 8 bases left in between. The CDR3 nucleotides read TGTGCCAGCAGCCAAGAAGGCGGTACGAACACCGGGGAGCTGTTTTTT. Translated, it gives CASSQEGGTNTGELFF.

This clonotype came up a few times. The V call is TRBV27, the J call TRBJ2-1, with D unresolved. V shed 8 bases and J shed 4 bases, with 18 bases lying between them. From germline, CDR1 is MNHEY and CDR2 SMNVEV (reference sequence). CDR3 length: 15 amino acids. CDR3 DNA sequence: TGTGCCAGCTCGTCCGTAACGCCTAATTACAATGAGCAGTTCTTC. It codes for CASSSVTPNYNEQFF.

In its sample, this clonotype was seen a few times. The chain combines TRBV7-8 with TRBJ1-4; 9 bases agree with TRBD1. The CDR3 length is 17 residues. V lost 4 bases to trimming and J lost 2 bases; unmatched junction nucleotides: 8. The germline V gene has CDR1 SGHVS and CDR2 FQNEAQ. The CDR3 DNA reads TGTGCCAGCAGCTCCCTACAGGGGGCCTTGACTAATGAAAAACTGTTTTTT. Amino acids: CASSSLQGALTNEKLFF.

The chain carries TRBV6-1 and TRBJ2-6; TRBD2 matches 7 bases. This CDR3 contains 14 residues. Germline assignment: CDR1 MNHNS and CDR2 SASEGT. The J segment lost 2 bases and the V segment lost 6 bases, leaving 1 base of the junction unmatched. The CDR3 DNA is TGTGCCAGCAGGGCGGGAGCTGGGGCCAACGTCCTGACTTTC. It specifies CASRAGAGANVLTF.

This clonotype was seen more than once but under ten times. V is TRBV9 and J is TRBJ2-2; D remains unclear. V was shortened by 5 bases and J by 1 base, with 6 bases between the two germline ends. Germline loops: CDR1 SGDLS, CDR2 YYNGEE. This CDR3 contains 13 residues. The CDR3 coding sequence is TGTGCCAGCAGATCCAGGAACACCGGGGAGCTGTTTTTT. Translated, it gives CASRSRNTGELFF.

There are many counts of this clonotype. The chain links TRBV2 to TRBJ1-2; D gene ambiguous. The CDR3 contains 12 residues. Germline CDR1 reads SNHLY; CDR2 reads FYNNEI. V lost 4 bases and J 5 bases, leaving 8 bases between the germline ends. The DNA for the CDR3 is TGTGCCAGCAGTGGACGCATATATGGCTACACCTTC. Translated: CASSGRIYGYTF.

This clonotype came up many times. V gene TRBV6-1 combines with J gene TRBJ1-1; D remains unclear. V was clipped by 6 bases and J by 7 bases, with 12 bases between them. The CDR3 has 12 residues. Germline V CDR1 and CDR2: MNHNS, SASEGT. Here the CDR3 DNA reads TGTGCCAGCAGATCTCGTCTGGGTGAAGCTTTCTTT. Amino acids: CASRSRLGEAFF.

This clonotype occurred many times. The chain's CDR3 is CASSSTGGQETQYF. CDR3 sequence (DNA): TGCGCCAGCAGCTCGACAGGGGGCCAAGAGACCCAGTACTTC. The rearrangement links TRBV5-1 to TRBJ2-5; 9 bases line up with TRBD1. The CDR3 contains 14 residues. J was trimmed by 1 base and V by 3 bases; bases with no gene match: 1. Germline lookup yields CDR1 SGHRS and CDR2 YFSETQ.

This clonotype was seen at least ten times. The chain joins TRBV3-1 to TRBJ2-1, with a weak D call TRBD2 (5 bases). Trimming pared 4 bases from V and 9 bases from J, leaving 7 bases between. CDR1 and CDR2 (germline): LGHDT, YNNKEL (reference sequence). The CDR3 contains 11 residues. The CDR3 reads CASSRSGEQFF. CDR3 bases: TGTGCCAGCAGCCGGAGCGGTGAGCAGTTCTTC.

This clonotype was observed at least ten times. This chain joins TRBV28 and TRBJ1-1, with unresolved D. The CDR3 has 14 residues. The V end was cut by 11 bases, the J end by 0 bases, with 16 bases between. Germline CDR1 MDHEN, CDR2 SYDVKM. The CDR3 reads CASGVVSMNTEAFF. CDR3 coding DNA: TGTGCCTCGGGTGTCGTCTCCATGAACACTGAAGCTTTCTTT.

V usage is TRBV7-9 and J usage is TRBJ2-7; D gene unclear. The V end lost 5 bases, the J end lost 3 bases, and 11 bases lay between the germline ends. CDR1 is SEHNR and CDR2 is FQNEAQ in the germline V gene (reference sequence). The CDR3 has 13 residues. This chain's CDR3 is CASSVGLGYEQYF. DNA for the CDR3: TGTGCCAGCAGCGTAGGGCTAGGCTACGAGCAGTACTTC.

This clonotype was observed at least ten times. The chain employs TRBV28 and TRBJ2-1; D might be TRBD2 (6 bases). The germline V and J ends were trimmed by 3 bases and 4 bases, with 16 bases remaining between them. This CDR3 has 16 residues. Germline V gene lookup returns CDR1 MDHEN and CDR2 SYDVKM. The CDR3 region is CASSFPGTLYYNEQFF. The CDR3, as DNA: TGTGCCAGCAGTTTCCCCGGGACTTTGTATTACAATGAGCAGTTCTTC. The full variable domain, with the rest looked up from reference TRBV28 and TRBJ2-1, is DVKVTQSSRYLVKRTGEKVFLECVQDMDHENMFWYRQDPGLGLRLIYFSYDVKMKEKGDIPEGYSVSREKKERFSLILESASTNQTSMYLCASSFPGTLYYNEQFFGPGTRLTVL.

Ten or more counts support this clonotype. CDR3 region: CASSLSLGTGNTEAFF. CDR3 bases: TGTGCCAGCAGTTTATCGCTAGGGACAGGGAACACTGAAGCTTTCTTT. This chain links TRBV27 with TRBJ1-1; the match to TRBD1 covers 8 bases. Trimming took 0 bases from V and 1 from J; bases not matched to a gene: 4. Germline V gene sequence: CDR1 MNHEY, CDR2 SMNVEV (reference sequence). The CDR3 is 16 residues long.

V is TRBV14 and J is TRBJ1-4; D unclear. Trimming stripped 1 base from V and 4 bases from J, with 10 bases between. CDR1 and CDR2 from the germline V gene are SGHDN and FVKESK. The CDR3 is 15 amino acids. In nucleotides, the CDR3 is TGTGCCAGCAGCCAAGTCGAGGGAGGTAATGAAAAACTGTTTTTT. Its translation: CASSQVEGGNEKLFF.

This clonotype has a handful of counts. The chain couples TRBV14 to TRBJ2-7, with 11 bases identical to TRBD2. The germline CDR1 and CDR2 sequences are SGHDN and FVKESK. The V gene end was trimmed by 3 bases and the J gene end by 3 bases; junction bases not matched to a gene: 1. The CDR3 has 14 residues. The DNA for the CDR3 is TGTGCCAGCAGCCAGGGACTAGCGGACTACGAGCAGTACTTC. This translates into CASSQGLADYEQYF.

The rearrangement uses TRBV6-2 or TRBV6-3 and TRBJ2-1; no reliable D call. Trimming removed 5 bases from V and 4 bases from J, with 15 bases in between. Germline CDR1 is MNHEY and CDR2 is SVGEGT. The CDR3 consists of 15 residues. CDR3 residues: CASSPVSGHYNEQFF. The CDR3 DNA sequence: TGTGCCAGCAGTCCCGTAAGTGGGCATTACAATGAGCAGTTCTTC.

The genes are TRBV7-9 and TRBJ2-7; no firm D call. The CDR3 runs to 14 residues. Trimming left V 1 base short and J 5 bases short, with 12 bases between. Germline loops: CDR1 SEHNR, CDR2 FQNEAQ (reference sequence). The CDR3 sequence is CASSLDLGLNEQYF. DNA of the CDR3: TGTGCCAGCAGCTTAGACTTGGGTCTGAACGAGCAGTACTTC.

This clonotype was counted many times. V gene TRBV5-1 combines with J gene TRBJ1-3, with D perhaps matching TRBD1 (5 bases). V was trimmed by 3 bases and J by 0 bases, leaving 16 bases between them. Germline values: CDR1 SGHRS, CDR2 YFSETQ. The CDR3 runs to 17 residues. CDR3 amino acids: CASSSGPTLHSGNTIYF. Here the CDR3 DNA reads TGCGCCAGCAGCTCGGGACCTACGCTTCACTCTGGAAACACCATATATTTT.

This clonotype came up a few times. This chain links TRBV9 with TRBJ2-7, with D tentatively TRBD2 (6 bases). CDR1 and CDR2 from the germline V gene are SGDLS and YYNGEE. The length of the CDR3 is 14 residues. V lost 0 bases, J lost 5 bases, and 12 bases lay in between. CDR3: CASSVAGSSDEQYF. In DNA form, the CDR3 reads TGTGCCAGCAGCGTAGCCGGGAGTAGTGACGAGCAGTACTTC.

This clonotype was counted ten times or more. The genes are TRBV2 and TRBJ2-3; D uncertain. Germline values: CDR1 SNHLY, CDR2 FYNNEI. V was shortened by 5 bases and J by 5 bases, with 5 bases between the two germline ends. The CDR3 consists of 11 residues. CDR3 residues: CASSNEDTQYF. The CDR3 region has the DNA TGTGCCAGCAGTAATGAAGATACGCAGTATTTT.

The CDR3 nucleotides read TGTGCCAGCAGTGAGAACAGCGGGAGGGAGGGGACCCAGTACTTC. Amino acids: CASSENSGREGTQYF. The chain uses TRBV2 and TRBJ2-5; TRBD2 matches 10 bases. V was pared by 3 bases and J by 7 bases, with 8 bases of the junction left unmatched. Per the germline V gene, CDR1 is SNHLY and CDR2 is FYNNEI. This CDR3 comprises 15 residues.

This clonotype was recorded at least ten times. The chain uses TRBV30 and TRBJ2-7; 7 bases agree with TRBD2. J gave up 4 bases and V 2 bases, and 11 bases lay outside the gene matches. The CDR3 runs 15 residues. Looked up from germline, CDR1 is GTSNPN and CDR2 is SVGIG (reference sequence). CDR3 in amino acids: CAWSLQGLADYEQYF. CDR3 nucleotide sequence: TGTGCCTGGAGTTTGCAAGGGCTAGCGGATTACGAGCAGTACTTC.

Details on this clonotype: This may arise from a read error, as a much more abundant clone is one base away. This rearrangement joins TRBV2 to TRBJ2-3; no reliable D call. Germline CDR1 and CDR2: SNHLY and FYNNEI. The CDR3 is 14 amino acids. The CDR3: CASSRTRSTDRQYF. The DNA for the CDR3 is TGTGCCAGCAGTCGGACCCGCAGCACAGATAGGCAGTATTTT.